Each of the 20 T cell receptor beta chains below was sequenced from the same sample in a study of blood T cells in healthy people across ages. Sample-barcoded 5' priming and a J-beta primer mix drove a second PCR of roughly 6 to 12 cycles. TCRdb reanalysed the 5' RACE reads using MiXCR and keeps one entry per CDR3 protein. The data show around 1.7 million distinct CDR3 sequences, with 25% to 30% seen just once and more than 6% held by the top ten. Sequencing input: blood. These receptors were obtained from a woman aged 25 to 39 in good health.

This clonotype was found a few times. This chain uses TRBV11-2 with TRBJ2-1, with TRBD2 identical over 10 bases. The length of the CDR3 is 16 residues. V shed 3 bases and J 9 bases; nucleotides not matched to a gene: 11. Germline values: CDR1 SGHAT, CDR2 FQNNGV. CDR3 in amino acids: CASSFLSGRRTVEQFF. As DNA, the CDR3 is TGTGCCAGCAGCTTCCTTAGCGGGAGGCGCACCGTTGAGCAGTTCTTC.

This clonotype has ten or more counts. This chain joins TRBV4-1 and TRBJ2-7; 11 bases are a match to TRBD1. V shed 3 bases, J shed 7 bases, and the junction held 8 bases outside the gene matches. The CDR3 is 15 residues long. From germline, CDR1 is MGHRA and CDR2 YSYEKL. The DNA for the CDR3 is TGCGCCAGCAGCCAGGTCGGACAGGGGGCGGAGGAGCAGTACTTC. Translating it yields CASSQVGQGAEEQYF.

The rearrangement uses TRBV27 and TRBJ2-5, with a weak D call TRBD2 (5 bases). Trimming stripped 6 bases from V and 3 bases from J, with 11 bases between. CDR1 is MNHEY, CDR2 SMNVEV, per germline (reference sequence). The CDR3 loop spans 13 amino acids. CDR3 in amino acids: CASRMTNEETQYF. DNA for the CDR3: TGTGCCAGCAGAATGACTAACGAAGAGACCCAGTACTTC.

This clonotype has just a few counts. J is TRBJ1-2 and V is TRBV27; the D is unclear. The germline CDR1 and CDR2 sequences are MNHEY and SMNVEV (reference sequence). V lost 5 bases, J lost 3 bases, and 16 bases lay in between. CDR3 length: 15 amino acids. The CDR3 loop reads CASSKIQLRDYGYTF. DNA for the CDR3: TGTGCCAGCAGTAAAATTCAACTCCGGGACTATGGCTACACCTTC.

The V call is TRBV4-1, the J call TRBJ1-2; D gene uncertain. Germline V gives CDR1 MGHRA, CDR2 YSYEKL. This CDR3 is built from 15 residues. Trimming pared 1 base from V and 2 bases from J, leaving 11 bases between. The CDR3 DNA is TGCGCCAGCAGCCAAGCGGGGATGGGGAACTATGGCTACACCTTC. This translates into CASSQAGMGNYGYTF.

This chain joins TRBV6-5 and TRBJ2-7; D is perhaps TRBD1 (6 bases). Looked up from germline, CDR1 is MNHEY and CDR2 is SVGAGI. The CDR3 has 16 amino acids. The V end was cut by 5 bases, the J end by 0 bases, with 17 bases between. CDR3: CASSTSVGASSYEQYF. The CDR3 DNA sequence: TGTGCCAGCAGTACGAGCGTGGGGGCATCCTCCTACGAGCAGTACTTC.

This clonotype was observed a few times. The chain recombines TRBV28 with TRBJ1-1; the match to TRBD1 covers 7 bases. The V gene's germline CDR1 is MDHEN and CDR2 SYDVKM. The CDR3 is made up of 18 amino acids. V dropped 7 bases and J dropped 4; count of bases not matched to a gene: 21. For the CDR3, the DNA is TGTGCCAGCACAATATCAACGGACAGGTTCACCCCCTCCACTGAAGCTTTCTTT. Translation: CASTISTDRFTPSTEAFF.

This chain connects TRBV28 to TRBJ1-4; D perhaps matches TRBD1 (6 bases). V was shortened by 1 base and J by 8 bases, with 11 bases between the two germline ends. From germline, CDR1 is MDHEN and CDR2 SYDVKM. This CDR3 is built from 14 residues. The CDR3 DNA follows: TGTGCCAGCAGTTTATCAGGGGTAGACGAAAAACTGTTTTTT. Translated, it gives CASSLSGVDEKLFF.

The chain combines TRBV9 with TRBJ1-2, with D perhaps matching TRBD1 (6 bases). CDR1 and CDR2 (germline): SGDLS, YYNGEE. The CDR3 has 14 residues. V was clipped by 0 bases and J by 7 bases, with 13 bases between them. The CDR3 here is CASSVDGGRGGYTF. In nucleotides, the CDR3 is TGTGCCAGCAGCGTAGATGGGGGGCGCGGTGGCTACACCTTC. The full variable domain, in which reference TRBV9 and TRBJ1-2 provide the parts outside the CDR3, is DSGVTQTPKHLITATGQRVTLRCSPRSGDLSVYWYQQSLDQGLQFLIQYYNGEERAKGNILERFSAQQFPDLHSELNLSSLELGDSALYFCASSVDGGRGGYTFGSGTRLTVV.

V is TRBV6-5 and J is TRBJ1-1; 8 nucleotides agree with TRBD1. V gave up 2 bases and J gave up 5 bases; unmatched junction bases: 4. Per germline, CDR1 MNHEY and CDR2 SVGAGI. The CDR3 loop spans 14 amino acids. Here the CDR3 DNA reads TGTGCCAGCAGTTACCAGGGGGCGAATACTGAAGCTTTCTTT. Translated: CASSYQGANTEAFF.

The chain recombines TRBV7-6 with TRBJ1-5, with 8 bases identical to TRBD1. Germline V CDR1 and CDR2: SGHVS, FNYEAQ. The ends lost 0 bases at V and 7 bases at J; junction bases unmatched: 5. The CDR3 is 15 residues long. The DNA of the CDR3 is TGTGCCAGCAGCTTAGCGCCACAGGGGGACCAGCCCCAGCATTTT. Its translation: CASSLAPQGDQPQHF.

The chain recombines TRBV12-3 or TRBV12-4 with TRBJ2-2; the D is unclear. The CDR3 is made up of 13 amino acids. Trimming pared 7 bases from V and 7 bases from J, leaving 13 bases between. The DNA of the CDR3 is TGTGCCAGCAACCTCCGCGGCATCGGGGAGCTGTTTTTT. It codes for CASNLRGIGELFF.

The chain uses TRBV4-1 and TRBJ2-1; the match to TRBD2 covers 9 bases. CDR3 length: 18 residues. The V segment lost 3 bases and the J segment 1 base; nucleotides outside the gene matches: 10. The germline CDR1 and CDR2 sequences are MGHRA and YSYEKL. The CDR3 loop reads CASSHSFGGGGSYNEQFF. The CDR3 nucleotides are TGCGCCAGCAGCCATAGTTTCGGCGGGGGGGGTTCCTACAATGAGCAGTTCTTC.

The chain uses TRBV10-3 and TRBJ1-1; maybe TRBD1 (5 bases). This CDR3 is built from 13 residues. Germline CDR1 ENHRY, CDR2 SYGVKD. V dropped 10 bases and J dropped 4 bases, with 16 bases sitting between them. The CDR3 sequence: CATRGLPGTEAFF. The DNA for the CDR3 is TGTGCCACCCGGGGACTGCCGGGCACTGAAGCTTTCTTT.

This clonotype was counted between two and nine times. Compared with germline, one end of the junction differs, possibly owing to a read error. The chain carries TRBV11-2 and TRBJ2-3; TRBD2 might be the D (6 bases). Germline assignment: CDR1 SGHAT and CDR2 FQNNGV. CDR3 length: 14 residues. The CDR3 here is CVSSFGGGTDTQYF. The CDR3 coding sequence is TGTGTCAGCAGCTTCGGGGGTGGCACAGATACGCAGTATTTT.

The genes are TRBV19 and TRBJ2-5; 16 bases match TRBD2. The CDR3 consists of 20 residues. Losses at the gene ends were 4 bases for V and 5 bases for J; bases not matched to a gene: 16. In germline, CDR1 is LNHDA, CDR2 SQIVND (reference sequence). DNA for the CDR3: TGTGCCAGTAGTAGGGGGAAACCGGGACTAGCGGGAGGGCCCCGTGAGACCCAGTACTTC. This translates into CASSRGKPGLAGGPRETQYF.

This clonotype was seen more than once but under ten times. V and J are TRBV6-1 and TRBJ2-7, with 9 positions matching TRBD1. The CDR3 covers 15 residues. The germline V gene has CDR1 MNHNS and CDR2 SASEGT. The V and J ends lost 5 bases and 4 bases, in that order; junction bases with no gene match: 9. CDR3 DNA: TGTGCCAGCAGTATTCGGACAGGGGTTCGGTACGAGCAGTACTTC. Its protein product is CASSIRTGVRYEQYF.

The rearrangement uses TRBV15 and TRBJ2-3; D may be TRBD1 (5 bases). The germline CDR1 and CDR2 sequences are LNHNV and YYDKDF (reference sequence). V lost 5 bases and J 6 bases, leaving 21 bases between the germline ends. This CDR3 has 16 residues. The CDR3 loop reads CATSPVGALLGDTQYF. In DNA form, the CDR3 reads TGTGCCACCAGCCCCGTAGGGGCTTTGCTTGGGGATACGCAGTATTTT.

In this sample, this clonotype turned up many times. V is TRBV7-2 and J is TRBJ2-7; D not certain. CDR3 size: 14 residues. Germline V gene data show CDR1 as SGHTA and CDR2 as FQGNSA. Trimming removed 1 base at V and 3 bases at J, with 10 bases between. CDR3: CASSLVGTLYEQYF. The CDR3 DNA is TGTGCCAGCAGCTTAGTGGGCACCCTCTACGAGCAGTACTTC.

The genes are TRBV5-6 and TRBJ1-5; D possibly corresponds to TRBD1 (5 bases). Per the germline V gene, CDR1 is SGHDT and CDR2 is YYEEEE. CDR3 length equals 21 residues. The V and J ends lost 4 bases and 1 base respectively, with 30 bases between them. CDR3 loop: CASSPEDGGRMGFRSNQPQHF. The CDR3 region has the DNA TGTGCCAGCAGCCCAGAGGATGGGGGACGGATGGGTTTTCGGAGCAATCAGCCCCAGCATTTT.